This record covers a single T cell receptor (beta chain). The source of the sample is a study of OX40 agonist ivuxolimab in advanced cancers. Whole-study context: Ivuxolimab, which is an agonistic anti-OX40 (CD134) antibody, was administered to the patients. Three partial responders included one hepatocellular carcinoma patient and two cutaneous melanoma patients.

CDR3 size: 15 residues. After removal of 5 bases from V and 9 bases from J, the junction contained 8 bases not matched to a gene. The germline V gene encodes CDR1 SGHRS and CDR2 YFSETQ. People who had autoimmune disease history or systemic immunosuppression were excluded. TCRdb's table, derived via immunoSEQ multiplex PCR, lists solely in-frame clones and lacks some. Seen here are approximately 60,000 clones, around 90% observed once, and the top ten hold about 5.6%. The TCR sequence derives from an adult with an advanced solid tumor such as melanoma, head and neck, liver or kidney cancer. The specimen comprised CD4+ or CD8+ T cells sorted from blood, sampled in a trial of the OX40 agonist ivuxolimab. The chain combines TRBV5-1 with TRBJ2-2; 12 bases match TRBD2. CDR3 region: CASRQRTSGERELFF. The CDR3, as DNA: TGCGCCAGCAGGCAAAGGACTAGCGGGGAGAGGGAGCTGTTTTTT.